This entry lists 17 T cell receptor beta chains sequenced from one sample in a study of yellow fever vaccine responses in identical twins. TCRdb analysed the RT-PCR reads with MiXCR anew, one entry per CDR3 protein. The sample shows 30,000 to 40,000 distinct CDR3 sequences, 50% to 75% of them seen only once. This specimen consisted of T cells from blood (PBMCs), unsorted or a sorted subset (not recorded which), obtained before or after yellow fever vaccination (not recorded which). These TCRs come from a woman aged 18 to 35 who received the yellow fever vaccine.

This clonotype appeared once. This chain links TRBV27 with TRBJ2-3, with D hard to call. The germline gives CDR1 MNHEY, CDR2 SMNVEV (reference sequence). Trimming pared 6 bases from V and 0 bases from J, leaving 7 bases between. The length of the CDR3 is 13 residues. The CDR3 DNA reads TGTGCCAGCAGCCTGGCTAGCACAGATACGCAGTATTTT. Residues: CASSLASTDTQYF.

The genes are TRBV25-1 and TRBJ2-3, with D possibly TRBD1 on 6 matching bases. The ends were cut back, 4 bases at V and 6 bases at J, with 11 bases in the middle. Germline lookup yields CDR1 MGHDK and CDR2 SYGVNS. There are 13 residues in the CDR3. In DNA, the CDR3 is TGTGCCAGCAGTGTTGGACAGAAGGATACGCAGTATTTT. Amino acids: CASSVGQKDTQYF.

This clonotype was picked up a small number of times. The genes are TRBV19 and TRBJ2-7; D ambiguous. The CDR3 spans 13 residues. Deletions cut 1 base from V and 2 bases from J, with 6 bases between. Germline V gene sequence: CDR1 LNHDA, CDR2 SQIVND (reference sequence). The chain's CDR3 is CASSIGPAYEQYF. CDR3 bases: TGTGCCAGTAGTATAGGGCCAGCCTACGAGCAGTACTTC.

The V call is TRBV15, the J call TRBJ2-7, with D possibly TRBD1 on 6 matching bases. CDR1 LNHNV and CDR2 YYDKDF come from the germline V gene (reference sequence). Trimming left V 3 bases short and J 2 bases short, with 14 bases between. The CDR3 spans 15 residues. The CDR3 DNA sequence: TGTGCCACCAGCAGGGGGGTACAGGGCACCTACGAGCAGTACGTC. This sequence encodes CATSRGVQGTYEQYV.

The J gene is TRBJ2-7, the V gene TRBV7-6; D not resolved. V lost 5 bases and J lost 4, with 9 bases in between. This CDR3 spans 12 amino acids. Germline CDR1 is SGHVS and CDR2 is FNYEAQ. DNA of the CDR3: TGTGCCAGCAGCCTAGGAGCGTACGAGCAGTACTTC. It specifies CASSLGAYEQYF.

This clonotype was recorded a few times. V is TRBV19 and J is TRBJ2-2; 8 nucleotides align to TRBD1. After removal of 4 bases from V and 11 bases from J, the junction contained 6 bases not matched to a gene. The CDR3 contains 13 residues. Germline CDR1 reads LNHDA; CDR2 reads SQIVND (reference sequence). The CDR3 sequence is CASSTSDRAELFF. In nucleotides, the CDR3 is TGTGCCAGTAGTACCTCGGACAGGGCTGAGCTGTTTTTT.

This clonotype is medium-sized (0.01 to 0.1%) within its sample. V is TRBV5-1 and J is TRBJ2-1, with 16 bases identical to TRBD2. The V and J ends lost 5 bases and 8 bases, in that order; junction bases with no gene match: 10. Germline V gene lookup returns CDR1 SGHRS and CDR2 YFSETQ. This CDR3 region has 17 residues. In DNA, the CDR3 is TGCGCCAGCAGGGTGGGACTAGCGGGAGGGCCTGTAGATGAGCAGTTCTTC. Amino acid sequence: CASRVGLAGGPVDEQFF. The full variable domain, its missing parts supplied by reference TRBV5-1 and TRBJ2-1, is KAGVTQTPRYLIKTRGQQVTLSCSPISGHRSVSWYQQTPGQGLQFLFEYFSETQRNKGNFPGRFSGRQFSNSRSEMNVSTLELGDSALYLCASRVGLAGGPVDEQFFGPGTRLTVL.

The chain is built from TRBV11-2 and TRBJ2-7; no reliable D call. Trimming pared 0 bases from V and 3 bases from J, leaving 12 bases between. The CDR3 loop spans 15 amino acids. Germline CDR1 is SGHAT and CDR2 is FQNNGV. CDR3 sequence reads: CASSLEIHPLYEQYV. CDR3 nucleotides: TGTGCCAGCAGCTTAGAGATACACCCACTCTACGAGCAGTACGTC.

The chain carries TRBV6-1 and TRBJ2-6; D call uncertain. This CDR3 has 16 residues. V shed 1 base and J shed 3 bases, with 10 bases lying between them. Per germline, CDR1 MNHNS and CDR2 SASEGT. For the CDR3, the DNA is TGTGCCAGCAGTGAAGGAGGTCTAAGTGGGGCCAACGTCCTGACTTTC. It yields the protein CASSEGGLSGANVLTF.

The table lists this clonotype with a few counts. This rearrangement joins TRBV5-1 to TRBJ2-5; 8 positions agree with TRBD1. From germline, CDR1 is SGHRS and CDR2 YFSETQ. The CDR3 consists of 13 residues. V was pared by 3 bases and J by 3 bases, with 1 base of the junction left unmatched. Here the CDR3 DNA reads TGCGCCAGCAGCTCGGACAGGGAAGAGACCCAGTACTTC. This codes for CASSSDREETQYF.

The J gene is TRBJ2-3, the V gene TRBV20-1, with D maybe TRBD1 (6 bases). Germline assignment: CDR1 DFQATT and CDR2 SNEGSKA (reference sequence). Trimming left V 1 base short and J 6 bases short, with 14 bases between. This CDR3 contains 14 residues. DNA for the CDR3: TGCAGTGCTAGAGTCCTACTACAGGGTGATACGCAGTATTTT. Encoded protein: CSARVLLQGDTQYF.

The chain combines TRBV11-2 with TRBJ2-2, with D unclear. V was cut by 1 base and J by 5 bases, with 14 bases left in between. This CDR3 is built from 16 residues. Germline V lookup: CDR1 SGHAT, CDR2 FQNNGV. Here the CDR3 DNA reads TGTGCCAGCAGCTTAGGAATGGGTCCAAGGACCGGGGAGCTGTTTTTT. Amino acids: CASSLGMGPRTGELFF.

V is TRBV20-1 and J is TRBJ2-1; D is undetermined. V lost 1 base, J lost 7 bases, and 8 bases lay in between. Looked up from germline, CDR1 is DFQATT and CDR2 is SNEGSKA (reference sequence). The CDR3 runs to 12 residues. DNA for the CDR3: TGCAGTGCTAGAGTCCTTCATAATGAGCAGTTCTTC. Amino acid sequence: CSARVLHNEQFF.

This clonotype turned up a few times. This chain uses TRBV4-1 with TRBJ2-5; no definite D call. Deletions cut 0 bases from V and 3 bases from J, with 14 bases between. The CDR3 covers 16 residues. Looked up from germline, CDR1 is MGHRA and CDR2 is YSYEKL. The CDR3 nucleotides read TGCGCCAGCAGCCAAGATGGTACGGCGATTGAAGAGACCCAGTACTTC. It specifies CASSQDGTAIEETQYF.

The chain is built from TRBV7-9 and TRBJ1-3; no definite D call. Trimming took 5 bases from V and 0 from J, leaving 11 bases between them. CDR3 length: 15 residues. CDR1 is SEHNR, CDR2 FQNEAQ, per germline (reference sequence). Here the CDR3 reads CASSKPATSGNTIYF. DNA for the CDR3: TGTGCCAGCAGCAAACCGGCCACCTCTGGAAACACCATATATTTT.

This clonotype has a handful of counts. The chain is built from TRBV7-9 and TRBJ2-1; D is unclear. Trimming cost V 5 bases and J 0 bases, with 11 bases left between them. The CDR3 extends over 15 amino acids. The V gene's germline CDR1 is SEHNR and CDR2 FQNEAQ (reference sequence). This chain's CDR3 is CASSHTVSSYNEQFF. CDR3 coding DNA: TGTGCCAGCAGCCACACCGTGAGCTCCTACAATGAGCAGTTCTTC.

The rearrangement joins TRBV3-1 to TRBJ1-2; D ambiguous. The germline V and J ends were trimmed by 0 bases and 5 bases, with 13 bases remaining between them. The CDR3 sequence is 15 residues long. The V gene's germline CDR1 is LGHDT and CDR2 YNNKEL (reference sequence). Here the CDR3 DNA reads TGTGCCAGCAGCCAAGATTTGCCAGGCCGTTATGGCTACACCTTC. Translation gives CASSQDLPGRYGYTF. The entire variable domain, with the rest obtained from reference TRBV3-1 and TRBJ1-2, is as follows: DTAVSQTPKYLVTQMGNDKSIKCEQNLGHDTMYWYKQDSKKFLKIMFSYNNKELIINETVPNRFSPKSPDKAHLNLHINSLELGDSAVYFCASSQDLPGRYGYTFGSGTRLTVV.